Each of the 32 T cell receptor beta chains below was sequenced from the same sample in a study of blood T cell repertoires in COVID-19. Sequencing used immunoSEQ multiplex PCR; TCRdb keeps in-frame clones, though not all of them. The table shows a few hundred thousand clones, with approximately 90% occurring only once. Sequenced material: peripheral blood. These receptors were collected from a man aged 55 to 70 who had recovered from COVID-19.

This chain joins TRBV5-8 and TRBJ1-5; D possibly corresponds to TRBD1 (5 bases). This CDR3 has 14 residues. The germline V gene encodes CDR1 SGHTS and CDR2 YDEGEE. V shed 7 bases and J shed 2 bases, with 13 bases lying between them. For the CDR3, the DNA is TGTGCCAGCTTCTTCAGGGTTGGCAATCAGCCCCAGCATTTT. Protein product: CASFFRVGNQPQHF.

The J gene is TRBJ2-3, the V gene TRBV19; possible D gene TRBD1, 6 bases. With 3 bases removed from V and 2 bases from J, the gap between germline ends came to 15 bases. CDR3 size: 16 residues. Germline V lookup: CDR1 LNHDA, CDR2 SQIVND (reference sequence). In DNA form, the CDR3 reads TGTGCCAGTAGTATCATGACAGGTTATTCCACAGATACGCAGTATTTT. Translation gives CASSIMTGYSTDTQYF.

The V and J genes are TRBV30 and TRBJ1-2; 7 bases match TRBD1. V lost 2 bases, J lost 2 bases, and 5 bases stayed unmatched. The CDR3 has 14 residues. Germline V gene data show CDR1 as GTSNPN and CDR2 as SVGIG (reference sequence). CDR3 bases: TGTGCCTGGAGTTACAGGGGAGTAAACTATGGCTACACCTTC. Amino acid sequence: CAWSYRGVNYGYTF.

The chain combines TRBV28 with TRBJ1-4, with 10 bases matching TRBD1. This CDR3 comprises 17 residues. In germline, CDR1 is MDHEN, CDR2 SYDVKM. The ends lost 5 bases at V and 3 bases at J; junction bases unmatched: 9. The CDR3 DNA is TGTGCCAGCAGTCTAAACCGGGACAGGGGAGCTAATGAAAAACTGTTTTTT. Its translation is CASSLNRDRGANEKLFF.

J is TRBJ1-5 and V is TRBV5-4; D might be TRBD1 (5 bases). Germline V gene data show CDR1 as SGHNT and CDR2 as YYREEE (reference sequence). This CDR3 has 15 amino acids. Trimming cost V 0 bases and J 7 bases, with 14 bases left between them. Here the CDR3 DNA reads TGTGCCAGCAGCTTGGTCCCCGGGACTGAGCAGCCCCAGCATTTT. Its protein is CASSLVPGTEQPQHF.

This clone was counted a single time. The rearrangement joins TRBV24-1 to TRBJ1-5, with D tentatively TRBD1 (6 bases). This CDR3 is built from 15 residues. V lost 11 bases to trimming and J lost 4 bases, with 20 bases between them. Germline lookup yields CDR1 KGHDR and CDR2 SFDVKD. This CDR3 reads CAKPPTGRRNQPQHF. The CDR3 bases are TGTGCCAAACCCCCCACAGGGCGGCGGAATCAGCCCCAGCATTTT.

This rearrangement joins TRBV28 to TRBJ1-5, with D hard to call. The CDR3 is 13 residues long. V lost 7 bases, J lost 8 bases, and 15 bases lay in between. The germline gives CDR1 MDHEN, CDR2 SYDVKM. This CDR3 reads CASTLLLAEPQHF. CDR3 nucleotides: TGTGCCAGCACCCTCTTGCTTGCGGAGCCCCAGCATTTT.

The chain couples TRBV7-2 to TRBJ2-1; D perhaps matches TRBD1 (6 bases). In germline, CDR1 is SGHTA, CDR2 FQGNSA. V was clipped by 1 base and J by 3 bases, with 10 bases between them. The CDR3 spans 15 residues. The CDR3 is CASSLGQENYNEQFF. The CDR3, as DNA: TGTGCCAGCAGCTTAGGACAGGAAAACTACAATGAGCAGTTCTTC.

This clone was seen many times. The same CDR3 also results from other DNA sequences found in this sample. The J gene is TRBJ1-1, the V gene TRBV29-1; 7 bases are a match to TRBD1. The junction had 5 bases not matched to a gene; V was cut back by 7 bases and J by 0 bases. The germline V gene has CDR1 SQVTM and CDR2 ANQGSEA. This CDR3 has 13 amino acids. CDR3 sequence reads: CSAGGGMNTEAFF. For the CDR3, the DNA is TGCAGCGCGGGAGGGGGCATGAACACTGAAGCTTTCTTT. Together with reference TRBV29-1 and TRBJ1-1, the CDR3 gives the full variable domain: SAVISQKPSRDICQRGTSLTIQCQVDSQVTMMFWYRQQPGQSLTLIATANQGSEATYESGFVIDKFPISRPNLTFSTLTVSNMSPEDSSIYLCSAGGGMNTEAFFGQGTRLTVV.

In its sample, this clone was seen a few times. V and J are TRBV11-3 and TRBJ2-1, with D unresolved. This CDR3 is 15 amino acids long. V was trimmed by 0 bases and J by 6 bases, leaving 12 bases between them. CDR1 SGHNT and CDR2 YENEEA come from the germline V gene. CDR3: CASSLDGRRINEQFF. The CDR3 nucleotides are TGTGCCAGCAGCTTAGATGGCAGGCGTATCAATGAGCAGTTCTTC.

This clone was observed a few times. V is TRBV18 and J is TRBJ2-2, with TRBD2 as a possible D gene (5 bases). Germline CDR1 and CDR2: KGHSH and LQKENI. Trimming stripped 5 bases from V and 6 bases from J, with 10 bases between. The CDR3 has 13 residues. CDR3 sequence reads: CASSMEEPGELFF. In nucleotides, the CDR3 is TGTGCCAGCTCAATGGAGGAACCCGGGGAGCTGTTTTTT.

The chain combines TRBV2 with TRBJ1-5, with 7 bases lining up with TRBD1. In germline, CDR1 is SNHLY, CDR2 FYNNEI. With V trimmed by 7 bases and J by 2 bases, 8 bases remained unmatched. The CDR3 consists of 15 residues. The CDR3 sequence is CASMNRGQGNQPQHF. The DNA of the CDR3 is TGTGCCAGCATGAATAGGGGGCAAGGCAATCAGCCCCAGCATTTT. The complete variable domain, with remaining parts taken from reference TRBV2 and TRBJ1-5, reads EPEVTQTPSHQVTQMGQEVILRCVPISNHLYFYWYRQILGQKVEFLVSFYNNEISEKSEIFDDQFSVERPDGSNFTLKIRSTKLEDSAMYFCASMNRGQGNQPQHFGDGTRLSIL.

The CDR3 sequence is CASSTHGVGEKLFF. CDR3 sequence (DNA): TGTGCCAGTAGTACTCATGGAGTTGGTGAAAAACTGTTTTTT. V is TRBV19 and J is TRBJ1-4; D gene ambiguous. The V and J ends lost 4 bases and 7 bases respectively, with 13 bases between them. Germline CDR1 LNHDA, CDR2 SQIVND (reference sequence). This CDR3 spans 14 amino acids.

The gene calls are TRBV5-4 and TRBJ2-7; no clear D. Deletions cut 8 bases from V and 4 bases from J, with 4 bases between. The CDR3 runs to 9 residues. Germline CDR1 reads SGHNT; CDR2 reads YYREEE (reference sequence). CDR3 protein: CARSYEQYF. The CDR3 nucleotides read TGTGCCAGGTCGTACGAGCAGTACTTC.

J is TRBJ2-1 and V is TRBV5-1, with 7 nucleotides matching TRBD2. Germline V gene data show CDR1 as SGHRS and CDR2 as YFSETQ. The CDR3 runs to 14 residues. V shed 0 bases, J shed 6 bases, and the junction held 3 bases outside the gene matches. CDR3 sequence: CASSLGLAGNEQFF. Written as DNA, the CDR3 is TGCGCCAGCAGCTTGGGACTAGCTGGCAATGAGCAGTTCTTC.

V usage is TRBV28 and J usage is TRBJ2-7, with TRBD2 as a possible D gene (5 bases). Deletions cut 3 bases from V and 0 bases from J, with 12 bases between. There are 15 residues in the CDR3. Germline CDR1 and CDR2: MDHEN and SYDVKM. This CDR3 reads CASSFPGVSSYEQYF. The CDR3, as DNA: TGTGCCAGCAGTTTTCCCGGGGTAAGCTCCTACGAGCAGTACTTC.

The V and J genes are TRBV11-3 and TRBJ2-3, with D maybe TRBD2 (6 bases). The CDR3 spans 15 residues. CDR1 is SGHNT and CDR2 is YENEEA in the germline V gene. Between the trimmed V and J ends, which lost 1 base and 6 bases, there was a span of 14 bases. In nucleotides, the CDR3 is TGTGCCAGCAGCTTAGCCGGGGGTCTATTGGATACGCAGTATTTT. As protein: CASSLAGGLLDTQYF. The full variable domain, its missing parts supplied by reference TRBV11-3 and TRBJ2-3, is EAGVVQSPRYKIIEKKQPVAFWCNPISGHNTLYWYLQNLGQGPELLIRYENEEAVDDSQLPKDRFSAERLKGVDSTLKIQPAELGDSAVYLCASSLAGGLLDTQYFGPGTRLTVL.

This chain connects TRBV28 to TRBJ1-1; 7 bases line up with TRBD1. CDR3 length equals 13 residues. The J segment lost 10 bases and the V segment lost 6 bases, leaving 11 bases of the junction unmatched. Germline values: CDR1 MDHEN, CDR2 SYDVKM. The CDR3 loop is CASRPTRQGIAFF. Here the CDR3 DNA reads TGTGCCAGCAGACCAACCCGACAGGGAATAGCTTTCTTT.

This chain links TRBV6-5 with TRBJ2-4; 7 nucleotides line up with TRBD1. The CDR3 contains 13 residues. Trimming cost V 7 bases and J 5 bases; bases outside gene matches: 5. Germline V gene data show CDR1 as MNHEY and CDR2 as SVGAGI. The CDR3 DNA reads as TGTGCCAGCACCACAGGGGCCCAAAACATTCAGTACTTC. Protein sequence: CASTTGAQNIQYF.

This clone was counted between two and nine times. The rearrangement links TRBV5-1 to TRBJ1-1; the match to TRBD1 covers 7 bases. CDR3 length: 14 residues. The V and J ends lost 3 bases and 2 bases, in that order; junction bases with no gene match: 4. Per the germline V gene, CDR1 is SGHRS and CDR2 is YFSETQ. In nucleotides, the CDR3 is TGCGCCAGCAGCTCCGGACAGGTTAACACTGAAGCTTTCTTT. As protein: CASSSGQVNTEAFF.

V usage is TRBV7-2 and J usage is TRBJ2-2; D perhaps matches TRBD2 (6 bases). Germline V lookup: CDR1 SGHTA, CDR2 FQGNSA. The CDR3 has 16 residues. Trimming took off 0 bases at V and 4 bases at J, with 12 bases between the two ends. Here the CDR3 DNA reads TGTGCCAGCAGCTTAGCCCAACTAGCCGGCACCGGGGAGCTGTTTTTT. Protein: CASSLAQLAGTGELFF.

The rearrangement uses TRBV24-1 and TRBJ2-1; D possibly corresponds to TRBD1 (6 bases). This CDR3 region has 14 residues. Germline lookup yields CDR1 KGHDR and CDR2 SFDVKD. Trimming shortened V by 4 bases and J by 7 bases, and 13 bases separated the two germline ends. The CDR3 DNA reads as TGTGCCACCAGTGACCTCCGGGACATTAATGAGCAGTTCTTC. This gives the protein CATSDLRDINEQFF.

J is TRBJ1-4 and V is TRBV2; maybe TRBD1 (5 bases). Trimming took 2 bases from V and 8 from J, leaving 15 bases between them. Per germline, CDR1 SNHLY and CDR2 FYNNEI. CDR3 length: 15 residues. The CDR3: CASSERAGLREKLFF. DNA for the CDR3: TGTGCCAGCAGTGAAAGGGCAGGGTTAAGAGAAAAACTGTTTTTT.

The V and J genes are TRBV9 and TRBJ2-3; D might be TRBD1 (8 bases). The CDR3 spans 15 residues. Germline V gene data show CDR1 as SGDLS and CDR2 as YYNGEE. V was shortened by 2 bases and J by 6 bases, with 16 bases between the two germline ends. The CDR3 reads CASSVPTGEGDTQYF. As DNA, the CDR3 is TGTGCCAGCAGCGTCCCGACAGGGGAGGGGGATACGCAGTATTTT.

This CDR3 is CSVEGANEKLFF. For the CDR3, the DNA is TGCAGCGTTGAAGGGGCGAATGAAAAACTGTTTTTT. This chain links TRBV29-1 with TRBJ1-4; unclear D gene. CDR1 and CDR2 (germline): SQVTM, ANQGSEA. V dropped 1 base and J dropped 5 bases, with 5 bases sitting between them. The CDR3 length is 12 residues.

This clone was counted only a few times. The chain recombines TRBV3-1 (or the pseudogene TRBV3-2) with TRBJ2-1; TRBD2 matches 8 bases. Germline V gene sequence: CDR1 LGHDT, CDR2 YNNKEL (reference sequence). V trimming: 1 base; J trimming: 0 bases; junction bases outside the gene matches: 5. The CDR3 runs 17 residues. CDR3 protein: CASSQALAGGSYNEQFF. In nucleotides, the CDR3 is TGTGCCAGCAGCCAAGCTCTGGCGGGGGGCTCCTACAATGAGCAGTTCTTC.

The chain has TRBV9 and TRBJ2-2; TRBD2 aligns across 8 bases. From germline, CDR1 is SGDLS and CDR2 YYNGEE. The CDR3 has 17 amino acids. The J segment lost 6 bases and the V segment lost 1 base, leaving 11 bases of the junction unmatched. As DNA, the CDR3 is TGTGCCAGCAGCGTACGACTAGCGCTTACAACGTCCGGGGAGCTGTTTTTT. Translating it yields CASSVRLALTTSGELFF.

This clone was seen a few times. V is TRBV9 and J is TRBJ1-2; 11 nucleotides agree with TRBD1. This CDR3 spans 16 amino acids. V was clipped by 3 bases and J by 6 bases; unmatched bases: 10. CDR1 is SGDLS, CDR2 YYNGEE, per germline. CDR3 nucleotide sequence: TGTGCCAGCAGCGCAGCACCGGGACAGGGGGGTGATGGCTACACCTTC. This codes for CASSAAPGQGGDGYTF.

This clone was counted a few times. The J gene is TRBJ1-2, the V gene TRBV14; tentative D call: TRBD1 (5 bases). From germline, CDR1 is SGHDN and CDR2 FVKESK. This CDR3 region has 14 residues. Trimming left V 0 bases short and J 5 bases short, with 10 bases between. Here the CDR3 reads CASSQDVPGYGYTF. In DNA, the CDR3 is TGTGCCAGCAGCCAAGATGTTCCAGGGTATGGCTACACCTTC.

This clone was recorded a few times. The chain employs TRBV7-3 and TRBJ2-3; D gene uncertain. The CDR3 is made up of 13 amino acids. Trimming stripped 1 base from V and 4 bases from J, with 6 bases between. Germline CDR1 and CDR2: SGHTA and FQGTGA. The CDR3 nucleotides read TGTGCCAGCAGCTTAATTGGCTCAGATACGCAGTATTTT. This encodes CASSLIGSDTQYF.

The rearrangement uses TRBV6-5 and TRBJ1-5; 10 positions match TRBD1. Germline V gene data show CDR1 as MNHEY and CDR2 as SVGAGI. V shed 6 bases and J 7 bases; nucleotides not matched to a gene: 9. The CDR3 spans 15 residues. The CDR3 protein is CASRRQGAQGQPQHF. CDR3 coding DNA: TGTGCCAGCAGGAGACAGGGGGCGCAGGGGCAGCCCCAGCATTTT.

The CDR3 bases are TGTGCCACCAGTGATTCAGGGACAGGGAGGTATCAGCCCCAGCATTTT. Translating it yields CATSDSGTGRYQPQHF. The gene calls are TRBV24-1 and TRBJ1-5, with 9 nucleotides matching TRBD1. This CDR3 contains 16 residues. Germline V lookup: CDR1 KGHDR, CDR2 SFDVKD. V lost 2 bases and J lost 5; bases outside the gene matches: 6.